This T cell receptor (beta chain) was sequenced during a study of neurological immune-mediated disorders. In every sequencing run, more than 170 million TCR-beta sequences were generated from 15-18 subjects. TCRdb used MiXCR to reprocess the 5' RACE reads, holding one entry per CDR3 protein. The sample has about 20,000 distinct CDR3 sequences, approximately 7.3% seen once; the top ten hold approximately 16%. This clonotype was recorded many times. CDR3 length: 15 amino acids. Between the trimmed V and J ends, which lost 0 bases and 3 bases, there was a span of 9 bases. Germline V gene lookup returns CDR1 SGHRS and CDR2 YFSETQ. The study built sorted libraries from some 900,000 CD4+ or CD8+ T cells.

The receptor was isolated from a woman in her twenties or thirties with HTLV-1-associated myelopathy (HAM/TSP). V is TRBV5-1 and J is TRBJ1-4, with D possibly TRBD1 on 6 matching bases. What was sequenced was CD8+ T cells from blood. This CDR3 reads CASSLADSANEKLFF. CDR3 nucleotides: TGCGCCAGCAGCTTGGCGGACAGCGCTAATGAAAAACTGTTTTTT.